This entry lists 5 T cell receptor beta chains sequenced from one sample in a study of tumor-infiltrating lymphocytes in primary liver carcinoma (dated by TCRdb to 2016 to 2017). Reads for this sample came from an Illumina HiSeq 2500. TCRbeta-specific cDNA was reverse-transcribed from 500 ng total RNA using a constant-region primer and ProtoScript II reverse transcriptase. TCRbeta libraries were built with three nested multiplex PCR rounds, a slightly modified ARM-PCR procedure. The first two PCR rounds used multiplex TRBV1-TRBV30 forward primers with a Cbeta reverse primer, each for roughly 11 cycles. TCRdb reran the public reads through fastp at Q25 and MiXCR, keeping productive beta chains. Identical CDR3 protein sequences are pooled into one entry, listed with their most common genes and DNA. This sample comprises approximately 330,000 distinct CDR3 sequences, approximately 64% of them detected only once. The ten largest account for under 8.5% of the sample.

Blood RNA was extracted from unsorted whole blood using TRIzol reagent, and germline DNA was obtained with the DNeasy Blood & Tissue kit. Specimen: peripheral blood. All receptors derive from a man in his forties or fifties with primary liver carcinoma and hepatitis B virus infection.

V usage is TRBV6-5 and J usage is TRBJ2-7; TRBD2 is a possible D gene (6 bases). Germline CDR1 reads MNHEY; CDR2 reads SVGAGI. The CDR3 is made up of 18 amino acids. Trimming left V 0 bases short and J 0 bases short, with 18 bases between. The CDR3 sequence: CASSYSIGAGASSYEQYF. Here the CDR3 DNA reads TGTGCCAGCAGTTACTCGATTGGAGCGGGTGCCAGCTCCTACGAGCAGTACTTC.

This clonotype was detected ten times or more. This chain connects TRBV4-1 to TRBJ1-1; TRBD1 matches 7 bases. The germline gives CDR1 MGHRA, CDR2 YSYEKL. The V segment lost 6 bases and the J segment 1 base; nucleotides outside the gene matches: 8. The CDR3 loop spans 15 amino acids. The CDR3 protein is CASSTYYRGNTEAFF. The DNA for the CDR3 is TGCGCCAGCAGTACCTACTACAGGGGGAACACTGAAGCTTTCTTT.

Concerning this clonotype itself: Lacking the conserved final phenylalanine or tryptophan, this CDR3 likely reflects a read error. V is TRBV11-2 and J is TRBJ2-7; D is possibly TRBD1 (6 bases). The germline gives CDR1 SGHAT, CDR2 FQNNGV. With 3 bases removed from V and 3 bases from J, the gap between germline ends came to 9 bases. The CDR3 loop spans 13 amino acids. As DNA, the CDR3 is TGTGCCAGCAGCTTGACAGGACGCTACGAGCAGTACTCC. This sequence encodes CASSLTGRYEQYS.

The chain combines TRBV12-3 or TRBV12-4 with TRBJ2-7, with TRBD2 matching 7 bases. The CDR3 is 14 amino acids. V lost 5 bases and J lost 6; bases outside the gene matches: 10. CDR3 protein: CASSRRTSPSEQYF. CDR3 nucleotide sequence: TGTGCCAGCAGTCGAAGGACTAGTCCCTCCGAGCAGTACTTC.

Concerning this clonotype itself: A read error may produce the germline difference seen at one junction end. CDR3 amino acids: CASSQKSSQHNEKFF. The CDR3 coding sequence is TGTGCCAGCAGCCAGAAGTCCTCACAGCACAATGAGAAGTTCTTC. The chain couples TRBV11-2 to TRBJ2-1; D gene uncertain. The germline V gene encodes CDR1 SGHAT and CDR2 FQNNGV. CDR3 length equals 15 residues. The whole variable domain, filled in from reference TRBV11-2 and TRBJ2-1, reads EAGVAQSPRYKIIEKRQSVAFWCNPISGHATLYWYQQILGQGPKLLIQFQNNGVVDDSQLPKDRFSAERLKGVDSTLKIQPAKLEDSAVYLCASSQKSSQHNEKFFGPGTRLTVL.